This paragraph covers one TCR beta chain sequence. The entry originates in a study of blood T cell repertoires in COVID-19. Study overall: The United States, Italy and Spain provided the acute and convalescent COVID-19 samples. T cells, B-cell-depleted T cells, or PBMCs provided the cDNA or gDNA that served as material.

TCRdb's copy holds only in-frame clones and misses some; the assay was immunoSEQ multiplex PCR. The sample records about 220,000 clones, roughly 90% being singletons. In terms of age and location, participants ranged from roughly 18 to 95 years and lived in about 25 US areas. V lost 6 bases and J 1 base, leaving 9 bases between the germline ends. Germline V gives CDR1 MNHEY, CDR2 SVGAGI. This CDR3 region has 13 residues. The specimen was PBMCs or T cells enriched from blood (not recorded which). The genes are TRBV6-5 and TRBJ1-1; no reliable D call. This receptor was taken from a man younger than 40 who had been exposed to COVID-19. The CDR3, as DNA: TGTGCCAGCAGCCAAAGAGGGAACACTGAAGCTTTCTTT. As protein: CASSQRGNTEAFF.